This record looks at one T cell receptor (beta chain) sequence and its context. Its antigen is currently unknown. These data originate in a study of cytomegalovirus exposure and HLA in healthy donors. It was healthy bone marrow donors who served as donors. Nominally healthy donors were sampled, though unrecorded immune exposures were likely. Study findings and constraints: Accurate prediction of HLA-A and HLA-B alleles (for most subjects) was reportedly achieved from TCR beta sequences. Some public TCRs appeared in many individuals, while most sequences were rare.

60 Vbeta and 13 Jbeta primers were used in PCR. Generated by immunoSEQ multiplex PCR, the TCRdb table keeps only in-frame clones and is missing some. Here the sample spans 100,000 to 150,000 clones, around two thirds being singletons. CDR1 and CDR2 (germline): SGHNT, YYREEE (reference sequence). With 1 base removed from V and 4 bases from J, the gap between germline ends came to 13 bases. This CDR3 has 15 residues. Sequenced sample: PBMCs. The receptor was derived from a human donor in good health. This chain joins TRBV5-4 and TRBJ2-3; no clear D. The CDR3 nucleotides read TGTGCCAGCAGCTTGCAGGCCAACTCTCCAGATACGCAGTATTTT. Amino acid sequence: CASSLQANSPDTQYF.